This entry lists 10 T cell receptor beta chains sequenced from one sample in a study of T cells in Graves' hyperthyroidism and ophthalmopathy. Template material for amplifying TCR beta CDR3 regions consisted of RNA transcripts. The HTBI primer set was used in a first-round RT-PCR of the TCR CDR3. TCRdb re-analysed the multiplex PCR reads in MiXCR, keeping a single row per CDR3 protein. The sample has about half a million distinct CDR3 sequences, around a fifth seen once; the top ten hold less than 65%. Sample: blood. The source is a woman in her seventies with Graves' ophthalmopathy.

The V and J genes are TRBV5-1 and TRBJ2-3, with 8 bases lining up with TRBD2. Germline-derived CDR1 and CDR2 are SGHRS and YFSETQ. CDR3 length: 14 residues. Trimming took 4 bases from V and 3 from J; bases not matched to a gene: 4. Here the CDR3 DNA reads TGCGCCAGCAGCACAGCGGGAGAAACAGATACGCAGTATTTT. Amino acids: CASSTAGETDTQYF. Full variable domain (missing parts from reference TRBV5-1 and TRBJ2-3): KAGVTQTPRYLIKTRGQQVTLSCSPISGHRSVSWYQQTPGQGLQFLFEYFSETQRNKGNFPGRFSGRQFSNSRSEMNVSTLELGDSALYLCASSTAGETDTQYFGPGTRLTVL.

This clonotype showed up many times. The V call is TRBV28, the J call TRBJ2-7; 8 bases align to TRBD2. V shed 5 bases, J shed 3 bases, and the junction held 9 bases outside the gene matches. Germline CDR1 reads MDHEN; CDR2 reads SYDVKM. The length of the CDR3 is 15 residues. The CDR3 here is CASSPGGAGLYEQYF. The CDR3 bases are TGTGCCAGCAGTCCCGGGGGGGCGGGACTCTACGAGCAGTACTTC.

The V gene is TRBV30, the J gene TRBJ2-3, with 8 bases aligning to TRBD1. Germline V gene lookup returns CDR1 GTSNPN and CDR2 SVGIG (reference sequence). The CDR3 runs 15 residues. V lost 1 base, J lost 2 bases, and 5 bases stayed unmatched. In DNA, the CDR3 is TGTGCCTGGAGTGGCGGGACAGGTAACACAGATACGCAGTATTTT. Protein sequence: CAWSGGTGNTDTQYF.

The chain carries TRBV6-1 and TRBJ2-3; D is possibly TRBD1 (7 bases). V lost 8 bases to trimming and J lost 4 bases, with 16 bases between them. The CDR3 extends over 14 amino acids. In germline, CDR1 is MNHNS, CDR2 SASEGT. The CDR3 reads CASGRQGGSDTQYF. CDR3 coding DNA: TGTGCCAGCGGCCGCCAGGGGGGCTCAGATACGCAGTATTTT.

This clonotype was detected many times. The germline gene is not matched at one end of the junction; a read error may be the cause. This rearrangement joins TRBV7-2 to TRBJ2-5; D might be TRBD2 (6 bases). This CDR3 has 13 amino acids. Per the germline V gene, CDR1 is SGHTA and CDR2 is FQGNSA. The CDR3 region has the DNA TGTGCCAGCAACTTAGGGACTCGGGAGACCCAGTACTTC. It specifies CASNLGTRETQYF.

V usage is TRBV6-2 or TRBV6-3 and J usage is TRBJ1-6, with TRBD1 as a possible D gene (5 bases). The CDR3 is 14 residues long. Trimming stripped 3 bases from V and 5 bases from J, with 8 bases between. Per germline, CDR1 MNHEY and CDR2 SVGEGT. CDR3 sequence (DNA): TGTGCCAGCAGTTATGGGGGGGATAATTCACCCCTCCACTTT. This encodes CASSYGGDNSPLHF.

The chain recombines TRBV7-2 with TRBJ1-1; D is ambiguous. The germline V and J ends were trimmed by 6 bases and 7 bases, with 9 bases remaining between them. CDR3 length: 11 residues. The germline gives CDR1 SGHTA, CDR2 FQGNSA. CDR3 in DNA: TGTGCCAGCAGGAACCGGGGTGAAGCTTTCTTT. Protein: CASRNRGEAFF.

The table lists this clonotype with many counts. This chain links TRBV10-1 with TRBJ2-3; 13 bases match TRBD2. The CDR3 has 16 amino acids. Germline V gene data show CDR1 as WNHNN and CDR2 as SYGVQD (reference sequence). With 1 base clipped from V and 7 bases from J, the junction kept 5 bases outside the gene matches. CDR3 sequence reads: CASSEFTGLAGNTQYF. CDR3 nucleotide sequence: TGCGCCAGCAGTGAGTTTACGGGACTAGCGGGGAATACGCAGTATTTT.

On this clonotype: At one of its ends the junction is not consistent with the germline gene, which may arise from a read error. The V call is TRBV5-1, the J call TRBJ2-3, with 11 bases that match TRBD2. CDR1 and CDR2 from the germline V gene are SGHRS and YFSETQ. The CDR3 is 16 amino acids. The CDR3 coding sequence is TGTGCCAGCAGCTCGGGACTAGCGGACCTCACAGATACGCAGTATTTT. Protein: CASSSGLADLTDTQYF.

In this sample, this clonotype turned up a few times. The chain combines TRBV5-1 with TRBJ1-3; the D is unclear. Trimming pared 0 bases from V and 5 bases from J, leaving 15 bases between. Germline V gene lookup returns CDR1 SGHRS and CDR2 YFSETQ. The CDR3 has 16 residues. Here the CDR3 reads CASSLAPRGRRNTIYF. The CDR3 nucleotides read TGCGCCAGCAGCTTGGCCCCTCGGGGAAGGAGAAACACCATATATTTT.